This passage covers 20 T cell receptor beta chains from one sample sequenced in a study of graft-versus-host responses after intestinal transplantation. Grafts had their tissue processed, releasing intraepithelial and lamina propria lymphocytes. Clones were read by immunoSEQ multiplex PCR, and TCRdb kept only the in-frame ones, dropping some. The sample comprises about 63,000 clones, about nine tenths of which are singletons, and more than 1.5% rests with the top ten. The sample here was ileum tissue, taken 350 to 400 days after transplant. The receptors here all came from a human patient who received an intestinal transplant, so some T cells may come from the graft donor.

The V gene is TRBV5-1, the J gene TRBJ2-3, with D perhaps TRBD1 or TRBD2 (6 bases each). This CDR3 comprises 17 residues. Per the germline V gene, CDR1 is SGHRS and CDR2 is YFSETQ. With 4 bases removed from V and 1 base from J, the gap between germline ends came to 19 bases. CDR3 region: CASSAGFQGQGTDTQYF. For the CDR3, the DNA is TGCGCCAGCAGCGCGGGGTTCCAGGGGCAGGGCACAGATACGCAGTATTTT.

V and J are TRBV7-9 and TRBJ2-7; 9 bases are a match to TRBD1. Trimming cost V 5 bases and J 6 bases; bases outside gene matches: 11. CDR1 and CDR2 (germline): SEHNR, FQNEAQ (reference sequence). The CDR3 runs 15 residues. The CDR3 region has the DNA TGTGCCAGCAGCCCCGGGGACAGGGTCCCTACCGAGCAGTACTTC. Translating it yields CASSPGDRVPTEQYF.

The chain is built from TRBV2 and TRBJ1-2; TRBD1 matches 7 bases. Germline CDR1 reads SNHLY; CDR2 reads FYNNEI. CDR3 size: 15 residues. The ends lost 7 bases at V and 4 bases at J; junction bases unmatched: 12. This chain's CDR3 is CASILKRQGIYGYTF. CDR3 nucleotides: TGTGCCAGCATTCTCAAAAGACAGGGAATCTATGGCTACACCTTC.

The gene calls are TRBV4-1 and TRBJ1-2; D unresolved. The V and J ends lost 1 base and 0 bases respectively, with 9 bases between them. The CDR3 loop spans 15 amino acids. CDR1 is MGHRA, CDR2 YSYEKL, per germline. The CDR3 DNA follows: TGCGCCAGCAGCCAAGTGGAAAATCCTAACTATGGCTACACCTTC. It codes for CASSQVENPNYGYTF.

The CDR3 sequence is CASSETGGASPQHF. Here the CDR3 DNA reads TGTGCCAGCAGCGAGACAGGGGGCGCCTCGCCCCAGCATTTT. The chain recombines TRBV11-2 with TRBJ1-5, with 10 bases that match TRBD1. The germline V gene encodes CDR1 SGHAT and CDR2 FQNNGV. V gave up 5 bases and J gave up 9 bases; unmatched junction bases: 7. There are 14 residues in the CDR3. Full variable domain (outside the CDR3, taken from reference TRBV11-2 and TRBJ1-5): EAGVAQSPRYKIIEKRQSVAFWCNPISGHATLYWYQQILGQGPKLLIQFQNNGVVDDSQLPKDRFSAERLKGVDSTLKIQPAKLEDSAVYLCASSETGGASPQHFGDGTRLSIL.

This clone came up once. One end of the junction does not line up with germline, which may come from a read error. The rearrangement uses TRBV7-7 and TRBJ2-7; 9 bases are a match to TRBD1. Germline V CDR1 and CDR2: SSHAT, FNYEAQ (reference sequence). This CDR3 has 13 amino acids. The CDR3 spells CASSWGQGYEQYF. The CDR3 region has the DNA TGTGCTAGCAGCTGGGGACAGGGCTACGAGCAGTACTTC.

The chain links TRBV12-2 to TRBJ1-2; the listed D gene, TRBD1, was not tested against the DNA. TRBV12-2 is annotated as a pseudogene. The CDR3 sequence is 15 residues long. CDR3 bases: TGTGCAAGTCGCGTATACAGGGGTGGAGGCTATGGCTACACCTTC. Protein: CASRVYRGGGYGYTF.

The chain couples TRBV29-1 to TRBJ2-5, with D possibly matching TRBD2 (5 bases). There are 16 residues in the CDR3. Germline V gene sequence: CDR1 SQVTM, CDR2 ANQGSEA. V dropped 1 base and J dropped 5 bases, with 20 bases sitting between them. CDR3 sequence: CSVEVTGVGRGETQYF. CDR3 DNA sequence: TGCAGCGTTGAAGTGACCGGGGTTGGCCGCGGGGAGACCCAGTACTTC.

The chain is built from TRBV12-5 and TRBJ1-3; the D is unclear. V was pared by 0 bases and J by 0 bases, with 6 bases between. The CDR3 covers 15 residues. Germline V gives CDR1 LGHNT, CDR2 FRNRAP. The CDR3 loop is CASGLVQNSGNTIYF. CDR3 nucleotides: TGTGCTAGTGGTTTGGTACAAAACTCTGGAAACACCATATATTTT.

V and J are TRBV27 and TRBJ2-5, with 7 bases fitting TRBD1. The junction had 2 bases not matched to a gene; V was cut back by 4 bases and J by 3 bases. CDR1 is MNHEY, CDR2 SMNVEV, per germline (reference sequence). This CDR3 has 13 residues. Written as DNA, the CDR3 is TGTGCCAGCAGTTCTGGACAGGAAGAGACCCAGTACTTC. Amino acid sequence: CASSSGQEETQYF.

This chain links TRBV6-4 with TRBJ2-3; D remains ambiguous. Germline V CDR1 and CDR2: MRHNA, SNTAGT. The CDR3 sequence is 13 residues long. Trimming removed 4 bases at V and 3 bases at J, with 8 bases between. The CDR3 DNA reads as TGTGCCAGCAGTGGTCGCGAAACAGATACGCAGTATTTT. Residues: CASSGRETDTQYF.

The gene calls are TRBV15 and TRBJ1-5, with TRBD1 as a possible D gene (6 bases). Germline V gene data show CDR1 as LNHNV and CDR2 as YYDKDF (reference sequence). The length of the CDR3 is 16 residues. The V end lost 1 base, the J end lost 0 bases, and 10 bases lay between the germline ends. The CDR3 reads CATSRGRTDSNQPQHF. DNA for the CDR3: TGTGCCACCAGCAGAGGACGGACAGATAGCAATCAGCCCCAGCATTTT.

This clone came up once. This sequence joins TRBV5-4 and TRBJ2-5; TRBD2 might be the D (5 bases). CDR1 and CDR2 (germline): SGHNT, YYREEE (reference sequence). The CDR3 spans 15 residues. V lost 4 bases to trimming and J lost 2 bases, with 15 bases between them. The CDR3 nucleotides read TGTGCCAGCAGCGGGAGCGGAACATTACAAGAGACCCAGTACTTC. It codes for CASSGSGTLQETQYF.

The chain couples TRBV1 to TRBJ1-3. TRBV1 is a documented pseudogene. CDR3 length: 14 amino acids. The CDR3, as DNA: TGCACCAGCAGCCAAGAGAGGCAGGAGAACACCATATATTTT. Residues: CTSSQERQENTIYF.

This chain links TRBV6-1 with TRBJ2-7, with 10 nucleotides matching TRBD1. The germline V gene encodes CDR1 MNHNS and CDR2 SASEGT. This CDR3 contains 15 residues. V shed 3 bases, J shed 4 bases, and the junction held 6 bases outside the gene matches. The CDR3 loop is CASSEMTGGVYEQYF. The CDR3 coding sequence is TGTGCCAGCAGTGAGATGACAGGGGGCGTTTACGAGCAGTACTTC.

The CDR3 nucleotides read TGTGCCAGCAGCCAAGGGGGGACAGGGTGGGACTCTATGTCCTACAATGAGCAGTTCTTC. This gives the protein CASSQGGTGWDSMSYNEQFF. The rearrangement joins TRBV14 to TRBJ2-1; 9 bases map to TRBD1. V lost 1 base and J lost 1; bases outside the gene matches: 14. This CDR3 has 20 amino acids. Germline V gene lookup returns CDR1 SGHDN and CDR2 FVKESK. The variable domain in full, completed from reference TRBV14 and TRBJ2-1, reads EAGVTQFPSHSVIEKGQTVTLRCDPISGHDNLYWYRRVMGKEIKFLLHFVKESKQDESGMPNNRFLAERTGGTYSTLKVQPAELEDSGVYFCASSQGGTGWDSMSYNEQFFGPGTRLTVL.

The chain employs TRBV15 and TRBJ2-7; perhaps TRBD1 as D (6 bases). The germline gives CDR1 LNHNV, CDR2 YYDKDF (reference sequence). Trimming left V 2 bases short and J 0 bases short, with 11 bases between. This CDR3 is built from 15 residues. The CDR3 protein is CATSRQGSSSYEQYF. CDR3 DNA: TGTGCCACCAGCAGACAGGGGTCTAGCTCCTACGAGCAGTACTTC.

V and J are TRBV5-5 and TRBJ2-2, with D unresolved. V lost 4 bases and J 1 base, leaving 8 bases between the germline ends. This CDR3 is 14 amino acids long. Germline V gene lookup returns CDR1 SGHKS and CDR2 YYEKEE (reference sequence). CDR3 sequence (DNA): TGTGCCAGCAGCCCTTACGGGAACACCGGGGAGCTGTTTTTT. Translation: CASSPYGNTGELFF.

The chain carries TRBV2 and TRBJ1-3; weak D call: TRBD1 (5 bases). CDR3 length equals 13 residues. Germline V lookup: CDR1 SNHLY, CDR2 FYNNEI. V was clipped by 3 bases and J by 4 bases, with 7 bases between them. The CDR3 protein is CASSERGGNTIYF. The CDR3 DNA reads as TGTGCCAGCAGTGAGAGGGGCGGAAACACCATATATTTT.

The chain combines TRBV29-1 with TRBJ2-7, with a tentative D call TRBD2 (7 bases). The CDR3 covers 11 residues. Germline CDR1 is SQVTM and CDR2 is ANQGSEA. V gave up 7 bases and J gave up 3 bases, with 10 bases separating them. The CDR3, as DNA: TGCAGCGCGGGGGGCGGCTACGAGCAGTACTTC. It translates to CSAGGGYEQYF.